One TCR beta chain is described in this entry. TCRdb's table, derived via immunoSEQ multiplex PCR, lists solely in-frame clones and lacks some. The sample carries about 560,000 clones, roughly 79% recorded once. This sample stems from a study of shared clonotypes between healthy human individuals. Study summary: A couple of women and a few men aged 18 to 49 served as donors.

With 6 bases clipped from V and 4 bases from J, the junction kept 7 bases outside the gene matches. CDR1 and CDR2 (germline): SNHLY, FYNNEI. The CDR3 loop spans 15 amino acids. The chain carries TRBV2 and TRBJ2-7, with 12 bases matching TRBD2. Specimen: PBMCs. This receptor was obtained from a woman in her 40s in good health. Some clones in this sample may be carry-over from other donors' samples. The CDR3 sequence is CASSRLAGVSYEQYF. In nucleotides, the CDR3 is TGTGCCAGCAGCCGACTAGCGGGAGTGTCATACGAGCAGTACTTC.